The table lists the clone carrying this T cell receptor beta chain with a few counts. Its antigen is currently unknown. This sample is part of a study of T-cell memory formation after mild COVID-19. Study-level points and caveats: Mainly in CM and EM were contracting CD4+ clones; CD8+ were in EMRA. Clones from the second wave (peaking day 37) had unconfirmed SARS-CoV-2 specificity. Certain responding clones were present in pre-infection memory, suggesting participation of cross-reactive memory.

Employing constant-segment primers, 5'RACE generated TCR alpha and TCR beta cDNA libraries bearing sample barcodes and UMIs. In TCRdb, the 5' RACE reads were re-called with MiXCR into one record per CDR3 protein. The sample records around 390,000 distinct CDR3 sequences, roughly 15% being singletons. The clonotype was recovered from a man between 18 and 35 years old who had mild COVID-19 (a few samples of this study predate the infection). Cell type and time point are not known. The sample consisted of PBMCs or a T cell subset sorted from them (not recorded which).

The CDR3 region has the DNA TGCGCCAGCAGCCCGTGGGAGAGCTCCTACAATGAGCAGTTCTTC. Protein product: CASSPWESSYNEQFF. The rearrangement uses TRBV4-3 and TRBJ2-1, with D possibly being TRBD2 (5 bases). This CDR3 comprises 15 residues. Per germline, CDR1 LGHNA and CDR2 YSLEER. Trimming took 4 bases from V and 0 from J, leaving 10 bases between them.